The present T cell receptor (beta chain) was sequenced within a study of OX40 agonist ivuxolimab in advanced cancers. About the research overall: An agonistic human IgG2 monoclonal antibody against OX40 (CD134) was given. Every patient in dose escalation had hepatocellular carcinoma, melanoma, renal cell or head and neck cancer. Study-wide findings and caveats: Also present in some nonresponders was a low level of normalized T-cell clonal expansion.

This clone was seen only once. The antigen is unknown. A junction boundary mismatches the germline segment, possibly from a read error. The assay was immunoSEQ multiplex PCR, and TCRdb's table has in-frame clones only and misses some. The table lists roughly 53,000 clones, 84% of them singletons. Germline V gives CDR1 MRHNA, CDR2 SNTAGT. CDR3 size: 12 residues. This sequence originates from an adult with an advanced solid tumor such as melanoma, head and neck, liver or kidney cancer. The chain uses TRBV6-4 and TRBJ1-2; D unclear. The sequencing used CD4+ or CD8+ T cells sorted from blood, collected in a trial of the OX40 agonist ivuxolimab. CDR3 residues: CASRDLNYGYTF. The CDR3 DNA sequence: TGTGCCAGCAGAGACTTGAACTATGGCTACACCTTC.